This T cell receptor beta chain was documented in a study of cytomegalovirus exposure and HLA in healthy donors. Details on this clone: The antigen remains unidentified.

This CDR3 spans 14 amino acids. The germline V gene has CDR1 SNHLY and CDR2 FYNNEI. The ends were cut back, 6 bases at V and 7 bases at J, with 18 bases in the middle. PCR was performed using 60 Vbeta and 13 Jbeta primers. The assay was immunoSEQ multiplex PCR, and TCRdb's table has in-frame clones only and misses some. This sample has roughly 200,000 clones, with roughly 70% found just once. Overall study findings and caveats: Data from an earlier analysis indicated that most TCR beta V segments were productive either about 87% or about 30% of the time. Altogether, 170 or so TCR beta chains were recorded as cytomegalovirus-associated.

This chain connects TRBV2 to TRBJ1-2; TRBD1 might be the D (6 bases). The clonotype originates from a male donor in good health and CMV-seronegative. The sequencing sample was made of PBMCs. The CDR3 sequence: CASSGQLPRGGYTF. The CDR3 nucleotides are TGTGCCAGCAGCGGACAGCTCCCTAGGGGTGGCTACACCTTC. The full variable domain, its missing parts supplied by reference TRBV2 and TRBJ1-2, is EPEVTQTPSHQVTQMGQEVILRCVPISNHLYFYWYRQILGQKVEFLVSFYNNEISEKSEIFDDQFSVERPDGSNFTLKIRSTKLEDSAMYFCASSGQLPRGGYTFGSGTRLTVV.